The clone carrying this TCR beta chain was seen once. Its antigen is not known. This record comes from a study of T cells in localized non-small cell lung cancer. Study findings and constraints: Measurement of T cell clonality placed uninvolved adjacent lung highest, above the level in tumor. Elevated circulating T cell density in blood was associated with longer overall survival. Investigators sequenced only a single tumor region, leaving heterogeneity possible.

TCRdb's table, derived via immunoSEQ multiplex PCR, lists solely in-frame clones and lacks some. In the table there are 53,000 or so clones, 65% to 85% of which are singletons. Trimming removed 3 bases at V and 7 bases at J, with 15 bases between. The CDR3 contains 14 residues. Germline CDR1 is MNHEY and CDR2 is SMNVEV (reference sequence). The starting material was peripheral blood mononuclear cells, obtained before any cancer treatment. The V call is TRBV27, the J call TRBJ1-2, with D possibly being TRBD1 (6 bases). The source is a man aged 35 to 70 with stage III lung adenocarcinoma. The CDR3: CASSFSTTGAGYTF. CDR3 DNA sequence: TGTGCCAGCAGTTTCTCAACGACAGGCGCTGGCTACACCTTC.